This entry concerns a single TCR beta chain. Its antigen is undetermined. By way of CD45RO/CCR7/CD25/CD127/CD95/CD27, the CD4+ regulatory, stem cell-like memory, central memory and naive cells were sorted. This specimen comes from a study of beta chain features in type 1 diabetes. Study summary: Healthy donors, compared against patients, showed similar age, gender and cell yields. Overall study results and limits: Researchers report that Type 1 diabetes patients had moderately but significantly shorter TCRB CDR3s across all four CD4+ subsets.

The investigators reverse transcribed all of the isolated RNA, so they sequenced expressed TCRB transcripts. Only in-frame clones appear in the TCRdb table, and some are missing; sequencing was by immunoSEQ multiplex PCR. The sample consists of roughly 610,000 clones, 15% to 17% of them appearing once. Trimming removed 3 bases at V and 8 bases at J, with 17 bases between. The CDR3 spans 14 residues. Per the germline V gene, CDR1 is SGHRS and CDR2 is YFSETQ. The sequenced sample consisted of naive CD4+ T cells from blood. This receptor was taken from a man younger than 35 in good health. V is TRBV5-1 and J is TRBJ1-2, with D possibly being TRBD1 (5 bases). CDR3 region: CASSWGLAEGGYTF. The CDR3 bases are TGCGCCAGCAGCTGGGGACTTGCTGAGGGGGGCTACACCTTC.